This TCR beta chain was observed in a study of blood T cell repertoires in COVID-19. Seattle's cohort entered during active infection and was followed longitudinally. The CDR3 covers 16 residues. Germline CDR1 MGHRA, CDR2 YSYEKL. With 4 bases removed from V and 0 bases from J, the gap between germline ends came to 10 bases. Clones were read by immunoSEQ multiplex PCR, and TCRdb kept only the in-frame ones, dropping some. Found here are around 370,000 clones, more than 75% of them singletons; the top ten hold about 6%. This clone was detected only a few times. This sequence originates from a woman aged 50 to 65 with COVID-19, enrolled during active disease. The sample comprised peripheral blood. The chain joins TRBV4-1 to TRBJ1-6; D unresolved. The CDR3: CASSPSGSSYNSPLHF. The CDR3, as DNA: TGCGCCAGCAGCCCATCGGGGAGCTCCTATAATTCACCCCTCCACTTT.